This entry concerns a single TCR beta chain. What it binds is unknown. The data stem from a study of PD-1 blockade in classical Hodgkin lymphoma. The V and J ends lost 0 bases and 1 base respectively, with 14 bases between them. The V gene's germline CDR1 is SGHRS and CDR2 YFSETQ. The CDR3 spans 16 residues. This table comes from immunoSEQ multiplex PCR, and its TCRdb copy is limited to in-frame clones, with some not included. There are 95,000 to 120,000 clones in the sample; 89% occur only once, and 15% to 20% lies in the top ten. With no exception, relapse followed autologous stem cell transplantation in all patients, and brentuximab vedotin exposure varied. Whole-study findings and limits: Repertoire differences lack defined causes, possibly disease activity or prior therapy. Patients were excluded if nivolumab began under 1 year after ASCT (the autologous transplant).

The receptor comes from a human donor with classical Hodgkin lymphoma. This sequence joins TRBV5-1 and TRBJ2-7; D is possibly TRBD2 (5 bases). The material was peripheral blood mononuclear cells (PBMCs), obtained before the second cycle of nivolumab. The CDR3 coding sequence is TGCGCCAGCAGCTTGGCGTCCGGGGTAAGATCCTACGAGCAGTACTTC. Residues: CASSLASGVRSYEQYF.